The 25 T cell receptor beta chains given below trace back to one sample, sequenced in a study of T cells after yellow fever vaccination. Each CDR3 protein gets one entry after TCRdb re-called the 5' RACE reads with MiXCR. The table shows over 110,000 distinct CDR3 sequences, with roughly 8% occurring only once. The sequencing here drew on CD4+ T cells sorted from PBMCs, taken 5 days after the yellow fever booster vaccination. These receptors came from a man aged 30 to 45 who received the YFV17D yellow fever vaccine.

This clonotype was detected ten times or more. The chain uses TRBV6-5 and TRBJ1-6, with D unclear. The CDR3 covers 15 residues. V was trimmed by 3 bases and J by 7 bases, leaving 13 bases between them. The germline V gene encodes CDR1 MNHEY and CDR2 SVGAGI. This CDR3 is CASSYTRTPNSPLHF. CDR3 in DNA: TGTGCCAGCAGTTATACACGGACCCCAAATTCACCCCTCCACTTT.

This clonotype was picked up many times. The V and J genes are TRBV24-1 and TRBJ2-1, with 12 bases that match TRBD2. Germline assignment: CDR1 KGHDR and CDR2 SFDVKD. The CDR3 is 16 residues long. After removal of 2 bases from V and 4 bases from J, the junction contained 2 bases not matched to a gene. The CDR3 DNA reads TGTGCCACCAGTGATTCGACTAGCGGGAGTTACAATGAGCAGTTCTTC. Translation gives CATSDSTSGSYNEQFF.

There are many counts of this clonotype. The chain employs TRBV7-8 and TRBJ1-5, with D hard to call. CDR1 and CDR2 from the germline V gene are SGHVS and FQNEAQ. The CDR3 runs to 15 residues. V lost 0 bases and J lost 5, with 11 bases in between. This CDR3 is CASSLAGSRHQPQHF. In DNA, the CDR3 is TGTGCCAGCAGCTTAGCAGGGTCCCGGCATCAGCCCCAGCATTTT.

This clonotype was seen repeatedly, ten times or more. This chain joins TRBV15 and TRBJ2-5, with TRBD1 matching over 7 bases. Germline assignment: CDR1 LNHNV and CDR2 YYDKDF (reference sequence). The V segment lost 4 bases and the J segment 0 bases; nucleotides outside the gene matches: 5. CDR3 size: 15 residues. The CDR3 nucleotides are TGTGCCACCAGCACCCAGGACAGGAACCAAGAGACCCAGTACTTC. Its protein is CATSTQDRNQETQYF.

This clonotype was detected many times. The rearrangement joins TRBV29-1 to TRBJ1-5, with 7 bases fitting TRBD1. This CDR3 is 14 amino acids long. The V segment lost 4 bases and the J segment 3 bases; nucleotides outside the gene matches: 6. Looked up from germline, CDR1 is SQVTM and CDR2 is ANQGSEA. CDR3 nucleotide sequence: TGCAGCGTTGGCGGGACAGACCTCAATCAGCCCCAGCATTTT. Amino acids: CSVGGTDLNQPQHF.

This clonotype was counted ten times or more. The chain carries TRBV12-3 or TRBV12-4 and TRBJ2-2; D possibly corresponds to TRBD2 (6 bases). This CDR3 has 14 residues. V lost 1 base and J 6 bases, leaving 9 bases between the germline ends. This chain's CDR3 is CASSLGGEAGELFF. DNA for the CDR3: TGTGCCAGCAGTTTAGGAGGGGAGGCCGGGGAGCTGTTTTTT.

This clonotype came up many times. J is TRBJ1-1 and V is TRBV29-1, with D perhaps TRBD1 (5 bases). Trimming took off 7 bases at V and 9 bases at J, with 21 bases between the two ends. The CDR3 is 13 residues long. The germline CDR1 and CDR2 sequences are SQVTM and ANQGSEA. This chain's CDR3 is CSAQNRGDGQAFF. CDR3 nucleotides: TGCAGCGCCCAGAATAGAGGGGACGGTCAAGCTTTCTTT.

This clonotype was seen at least ten times. V is TRBV10-3 and J is TRBJ2-3; 15 positions match TRBD2. The V and J ends lost 2 bases and 3 bases, in that order; junction bases with no gene match: 3. The germline gives CDR1 ENHRY, CDR2 SYGVKD. CDR3 size: 17 residues. The CDR3 spells CAISERGTSGGTDTQYF. CDR3 DNA: TGTGCCATCAGTGAGCGAGGGACTAGCGGGGGGACAGATACGCAGTATTTT.

There are many counts of this clonotype. This rearrangement joins TRBV18 to TRBJ2-1; TRBD2 aligns across 7 bases. Germline CDR1 KGHSH, CDR2 LQKENI. CDR3 length equals 14 residues. Trimming at V came to 0 bases and at J to 15 bases, leaving 11 bases not matched to a gene. The CDR3 DNA is TGTGCCAGCTCACCACCAGCGGACCGGGAGGCAAGGTTCTTC. It codes for CASSPPADREARFF.

This clonotype was found a few times. The rearrangement joins TRBV29-1 to TRBJ2-1, with D maybe TRBD2 (6 bases). Germline CDR1 and CDR2: SQVTM and ANQGSEA. The CDR3 is 13 amino acids. The CDR3 here is CTFSGSSYNEQFF. CDR3 nucleotides: TGCACCTTTAGCGGCAGCTCCTACAATGAGCAGTTCTTC.

The V gene is TRBV19, the J gene TRBJ1-5; unclear D gene. Per the germline V gene, CDR1 is LNHDA and CDR2 is SQIVND (reference sequence). Trimming cost V 7 bases and J 4 bases, with 17 bases left between them. CDR3 length equals 15 residues. The CDR3 DNA sequence: TGTGCCAGTACCCCCTGGGCAGGTCCTAATCAGCCCCAGCATTTT. This codes for CASTPWAGPNQPQHF. The variable domain in full, completed from reference TRBV19 and TRBJ1-5, reads DGGITQSPKYLFRKEGQNVTLSCEQNLNHDAMYWYRQDPGQGLRLIYYSQIVNDFQKGDIAEGYSVSREKKESFPLTVTSAQKNPTAFYLCASTPWAGPNQPQHFGDGTRLSIL.

This clonotype was seen ten or more times. The chain combines TRBV6-2 or TRBV6-3 with TRBJ2-2; no definite D call. The germline V gene encodes CDR1 MNHEY and CDR2 SVGEGT. V was clipped by 1 base and J by 5 bases, with 5 bases between them. This CDR3 has 13 residues. The CDR3: CASSYWVTGELFF. CDR3 bases: TGTGCCAGCAGTTACTGGGTGACCGGGGAGCTGTTTTTT.

This clonotype was seen at least ten times. The rearrangement uses TRBV28 and TRBJ2-1; 9 bases agree with TRBD2. This CDR3 is 15 amino acids long. Germline CDR1 reads MDHEN; CDR2 reads SYDVKM. J was trimmed by 1 base and V by 10 bases; bases with no gene match: 8. The CDR3 is CANSVAGGSYNEQFF. The CDR3 DNA is TGTGCCAACTCAGTGGCGGGAGGGTCCTACAATGAGCAGTTCTTC.

This clonotype has ten or more counts. The rearrangement joins TRBV30 to TRBJ2-7; weak D call: TRBD2 (5 bases). Trimming shortened V by 2 bases and J by 4 bases, and 15 bases separated the two germline ends. The CDR3 sequence is 14 residues long. Germline V CDR1 and CDR2: GTSNPN, SVGIG (reference sequence). CDR3 region: CAWSLAGHRYEQYF. As DNA, the CDR3 is TGTGCCTGGAGTCTAGCAGGTCATAGGTACGAGCAGTACTTC.

Ten or more counts support this clonotype. This chain joins TRBV28 and TRBJ2-7; D not certain. This CDR3 region has 15 residues. CDR1 is MDHEN, CDR2 SYDVKM, per germline. Between the trimmed V and J ends, which lost 7 bases and 3 bases, there was a span of 19 bases. The CDR3 protein is CASTSQRVRSYEQYF. CDR3 DNA sequence: TGTGCCAGCACCTCTCAGAGAGTGAGGAGCTACGAGCAGTACTTC.

This clonotype was picked up a small number of times. The V call is TRBV12-3 or TRBV12-4, the J call TRBJ2-7, with D tentatively TRBD2 (6 bases). This CDR3 is 14 amino acids long. V dropped 5 bases and J dropped 1 base, with 12 bases sitting between them. Here the CDR3 reads CASSDRLGSYEQYF. CDR3 nucleotide sequence: TGTGCCAGCAGTGATAGACTAGGATCCTACGAGCAGTACTTC.

This clonotype was seen at least ten times. The rearrangement links TRBV12-3 or TRBV12-4 to TRBJ2-1, with a tentative D call TRBD2 (6 bases). CDR3 length: 14 amino acids. V lost 8 bases and J lost 2, with 13 bases in between. This chain's CDR3 is CASLGLDTYNEQFF. The CDR3 nucleotides are TGTGCCAGCCTGGGACTGGACACCTACAATGAGCAGTTCTTC.

The V gene is TRBV30, the J gene TRBJ2-7; 10 nucleotides line up with TRBD1. The length of the CDR3 is 17 residues. After removal of 2 bases from V and 2 bases from J, the junction contained 12 bases not matched to a gene. CDR1 and CDR2 (germline): GTSNPN, SVGIG (reference sequence). Here the CDR3 reads CAWSHRFTGTGAYEQYF. The CDR3 DNA reads as TGTGCCTGGAGTCACCGCTTTACCGGGACAGGGGCCTACGAGCAGTACTTC.

The sample holds many counts of this clonotype. The chain has TRBV5-1 and TRBJ1-1; possible D gene TRBD1, 5 bases. CDR3 length: 13 residues. V was clipped by 5 bases and J by 1 base, with 9 bases between them. CDR1 and CDR2 (germline): SGHRS, YFSETQ. CDR3 residues: CASRSGGNTEAFF. DNA for the CDR3: TGCGCCAGCAGATCCGGGGGGAACACTGAAGCTTTCTTT.

This clonotype came up many times. The V and J genes are TRBV7-2 and TRBJ2-3; D unclear. Germline CDR1 and CDR2: SGHTA and FQGNSA. The V end lost 5 bases, the J end lost 2 bases, and 2 bases lay between the germline ends. CDR3 size: 11 residues. CDR3 protein: CASSTTDTQYF. The CDR3 DNA follows: TGTGCCAGCAGCACCACAGATACGCAGTATTTT.

This clonotype was counted ten times or more. The chain carries TRBV24-1 and TRBJ2-6; D is unresolved. Looked up from germline, CDR1 is KGHDR and CDR2 is SFDVKD. The CDR3 is 14 residues long. Between the trimmed V and J ends, which lost 2 bases and 0 bases, there was a span of 1 base. The CDR3 loop reads CATSDSSGANVLTF. The DNA of the CDR3 is TGTGCCACCAGTGATTCCTCTGGGGCCAACGTCCTGACTTTC.

This clonotype was found many times. The chain couples TRBV9 to TRBJ2-1; 7 bases fit TRBD2. The V gene's germline CDR1 is SGDLS and CDR2 YYNGEE. The CDR3 consists of 15 residues. Germline trimming cut 3 bases from V and 5 bases from J; bases unmatched to any gene: 8. In DNA, the CDR3 is TGTGCCAGCAGCGAAACCGGGACTACAAACAATGAGCAGTTCTTC. It specifies CASSETGTTNNEQFF.

This clonotype was detected ten times or more. The chain is built from TRBV6-5 and TRBJ1-4; the D gene is possibly TRBD1 (5 bases). Trimming pared 4 bases from V and 7 bases from J, leaving 10 bases between. The CDR3 contains 13 residues. The germline V gene encodes CDR1 MNHEY and CDR2 SVGAGI. This chain's CDR3 is CASSWRQGEKLFF. The CDR3 DNA follows: TGTGCCAGCAGTTGGCGCCAGGGTGAAAAACTGTTTTTT.

The genes are TRBV19 and TRBJ2-6; D gene unclear. The CDR3 spans 15 residues. CDR1 and CDR2 from the germline V gene are LNHDA and SQIVND (reference sequence). V lost 6 bases, J lost 0 bases, and 9 bases lay in between. Here the CDR3 reads CASRNPASGANVLTF. The DNA of the CDR3 is TGTGCCAGTAGGAATCCGGCCTCTGGGGCCAACGTCCTGACTTTC.

The V gene is TRBV20-1, the J gene TRBJ2-1; no clear D. CDR3 length: 12 residues. Germline-derived CDR1 and CDR2 are DFQATT and SNEGSKA (reference sequence). V was clipped by 2 bases and J by 4 bases, with 6 bases between them. CDR3: CSARITYNEQFF. The CDR3 nucleotides are TGCAGTGCTAGAATCACTTACAATGAGCAGTTCTTC.